What follows are 23 T cell receptor beta chains derived from one specimen sequenced in a study of blood T cell repertoires in COVID-19 (dated by TCRdb to about 2020). Libraries came from the immunoSEQ multiplex PCR assay. What TCRdb holds here is the immuneACCESS table cut down to in-frame rearrangements. Part of the clones is not present; checked against another copy, under half of the missing clones reflect an unresolved V gene, and the others are unexplained. Here the sample has under 200,000 clones; roughly 77% occur a single time. The top ten hold 6.5% of the sample. Material for sequencing was peripheral blood. Receptors were obtained from an older man with active or convalescent COVID-19.

The chain's CDR3 is CASSFGGLANEQFF. The CDR3 DNA sequence: TGTGCCAGCAGCTTTGGAGGACTAGCCAATGAGCAGTTCTTC. This sequence joins TRBV7-9 and TRBJ2-1; 8 bases line up with TRBD2. Germline CDR1 SEHNR, CDR2 FQNEAQ (reference sequence). This CDR3 spans 14 amino acids. The ends lost 3 bases at V and 6 bases at J; junction bases unmatched: 4.

The chain recombines TRBV10-3 with TRBJ2-5; TRBD1 matches at 8 bases. The germline V gene has CDR1 ENHRY and CDR2 SYGVKD. V dropped 2 bases and J dropped 7; count of bases not matched to a gene: 3. The CDR3 is made up of 13 amino acids. The CDR3 reads CAISEQQGGTQYF. CDR3 nucleotide sequence: TGTGCCATCAGTGAGCAACAGGGGGGGACCCAGTACTTC.

The rearrangement joins TRBV10-3 to TRBJ1-4; 10 bases are shared with TRBD1. Germline-derived CDR1 and CDR2 are ENHRY and SYGVKD. The CDR3 consists of 14 residues. V lost 6 bases, J lost 6 bases, and 4 bases stayed unmatched. CDR3: CAISRQGAHEKLFF. CDR3 bases: TGTGCCATCAGCCGACAGGGGGCTCATGAAAAACTGTTTTTT.

This clone was observed a single time. CDR3 sequence: CASSEIQGSSLSDTQYF. CDR3 DNA sequence: TGCGCCAGCAGTGAGATTCAGGGCTCCTCCCTTTCAGATACGCAGTATTTT. The chain joins TRBV10-2 to TRBJ2-3, with D possibly being TRBD1 (5 bases). This CDR3 comprises 17 residues. Trimming shortened V by 2 bases and J by 4 bases, and 19 bases separated the two germline ends. Germline CDR1 WSHSY, CDR2 SAAADI.

The V and J genes are TRBV3-1 (or the pseudogene TRBV3-2) and TRBJ1-4; D call uncertain. The V end lost 3 bases, the J end lost 6 bases, and 14 bases lay between the germline ends. The germline CDR1 and CDR2 sequences are LGHDT and YNNKEL (reference sequence). The CDR3 has 15 amino acids. The CDR3 DNA reads TGTGCCAGCAGCCAGAGACTAGGGTCTGATGAAAAACTGTTTTTT. It specifies CASSQRLGSDEKLFF.

This chain links TRBV3-1 (or the pseudogene TRBV3-2) with TRBJ1-1; D is unclear. The V and J ends lost 4 bases and 0 bases respectively, with 15 bases between them. Germline CDR1 reads LGHDT; CDR2 reads YNNKEL (reference sequence). The CDR3 runs to 16 residues. The CDR3 bases are TGTGCCAGCAGCCCGGGGAGCTCTATTATGAACACTGAAGCTTTCTTT. It yields the protein CASSPGSSIMNTEAFF.

This clone was counted a single time. The V call is TRBV6-1, the J call TRBJ2-2; D is ambiguous. CDR1 and CDR2 (germline): MNHNS, SASEGT. V was cut by 5 bases and J by 5 bases, with 6 bases left in between. The CDR3 runs 12 residues. CDR3 nucleotides: TGTGCCAGCAGTCCTACTACCGGGGAGCTGTTTTTT. This translates into CASSPTTGELFF.

V usage is TRBV24-1 and J usage is TRBJ2-7, with D tentatively TRBD2 (6 bases). This CDR3 comprises 16 residues. Deletions cut 9 bases from V and 4 bases from J, with 24 bases between. Germline values: CDR1 KGHDR, CDR2 SFDVKD. The CDR3 DNA reads TGTGCCACCTTCTTCGCTGGGAGGCATCTTTCTTACGAGCAGTACTTC. Its protein product is CATFFAGRHLSYEQYF.

J is TRBJ2-7 and V is TRBV10-3; 8 bases agree with TRBD1. From germline, CDR1 is ENHRY and CDR2 SYGVKD. V was clipped by 10 bases and J by 2 bases; unmatched bases: 10. This CDR3 region has 14 residues. The CDR3 DNA reads as TGTGCCACCGTAGACAGGGGCCTCCCCTACGAGCAGTACTTC. This translates into CATVDRGLPYEQYF.

This sequence joins TRBV28 and TRBJ1-2, with 9 bases that match TRBD1. Germline V gene sequence: CDR1 MDHEN, CDR2 SYDVKM. The V segment lost 2 bases and the J segment 7 bases; nucleotides outside the gene matches: 11. The CDR3 contains 16 residues. Written as DNA, the CDR3 is TGTGCCAGCAGTTTACGTACAGGGGGCGTTGAAGCTGGCTACACCTTC. Translating gives CASSLRTGGVEAGYTF.

The chain carries TRBV5-5 and TRBJ2-2; TRBD2 matches at 7 bases. In germline, CDR1 is SGHKS, CDR2 YYEKEE (reference sequence). Trimming at V came to 4 bases and at J to 6 bases, leaving 12 bases not matched to a gene. The CDR3 is made up of 16 amino acids. In nucleotides, the CDR3 is TGTGCCAGCAGCGCCCGAGGAGCGGGGTTGGCCGGGGAGCTGTTTTTT. This sequence encodes CASSARGAGLAGELFF.

The chain joins TRBV3-1 (or the pseudogene TRBV3-2) to TRBJ2-3; 12 bases fit TRBD1. CDR3 length equals 15 residues. Looked up from germline, CDR1 is LGHDT and CDR2 is YNNKEL (reference sequence). Germline trimming cut 1 base from V and 6 bases from J; bases unmatched to any gene: 2. The CDR3: CASSQGGTGGDTQYF. The CDR3, as DNA: TGTGCCAGCAGCCAAGGCGGGACAGGGGGCGATACGCAGTATTTT.

The V call is TRBV5-1, the J call TRBJ2-3; 8 bases map to TRBD1. The ends lost 4 bases at V and 0 bases at J; junction bases unmatched: 7. This CDR3 region has 16 residues. Germline V gives CDR1 SGHRS, CDR2 YFSETQ. The CDR3 DNA reads TGCGCCAGCAGCGCCGGGACAGGCTCTAGCACAGATACGCAGTATTTT. Amino acids: CASSAGTGSSTDTQYF. The complete variable domain, with remaining parts taken from reference TRBV5-1 and TRBJ2-3, reads KAGVTQTPRYLIKTRGQQVTLSCSPISGHRSVSWYQQTPGQGLQFLFEYFSETQRNKGNFPGRFSGRQFSNSRSEMNVSTLELGDSALYLCASSAGTGSSTDTQYFGPGTRLTVL.

The V gene is TRBV19, the J gene TRBJ1-2, with 8 bases that match TRBD1. The CDR3 consists of 15 residues. From germline, CDR1 is LNHDA and CDR2 SQIVND (reference sequence). The V segment lost 0 bases and the J segment 6 bases; nucleotides outside the gene matches: 6. CDR3 nucleotides: TGTGCCAGTAGTATAGATCGACAGGGGACGGATGGCTACACCTTC. Translating it yields CASSIDRQGTDGYTF.

The rearrangement links TRBV27 to TRBJ2-1; 8 bases are a match to TRBD2. Germline V CDR1 and CDR2: MNHEY, SMNVEV (reference sequence). There are 19 residues in the CDR3. V lost 6 bases, J lost 0 bases, and 16 bases stayed unmatched. The CDR3 loop is CASSPGEGSGVSSYNEQFF. CDR3 in DNA: TGTGCCAGCAGCCCCGGGGAGGGTAGCGGGGTAAGCTCCTACAATGAGCAGTTCTTC.

The gene calls are TRBV4-2 and TRBJ1-3; 7 bases map to TRBD1. The junction had 6 bases not matched to a gene; V was cut back by 3 bases and J by 4 bases. Germline CDR1 LGHNA, CDR2 YNFKEQ. The CDR3 loop spans 15 amino acids. The DNA of the CDR3 is TGTGCCAGCAGCCATACGACAGGGTCCGGAAACACCATATATTTT. Translating gives CASSHTTGSGNTIYF.

V is TRBV5-1 and J is TRBJ1-1, with 9 bases that match TRBD1. The V and J ends lost 3 bases and 4 bases, in that order; junction bases with no gene match: 7. CDR3 size: 15 residues. CDR1 is SGHRS, CDR2 YFSETQ, per germline. The CDR3 spells CASSSQGASATEAFF. The CDR3 region has the DNA TGCGCCAGCAGCTCACAGGGGGCAAGTGCCACTGAAGCTTTCTTT.

For the CDR3, the DNA is TGTGCCAGCAGTGCCGGTCTGGCGGGAGGCAACTACGAGCAGTACTTC. The encoded protein is CASSAGLAGGNYEQYF. The rearrangement joins TRBV6-6 to TRBJ2-7, with 8 bases identical to TRBD2. This CDR3 is 16 amino acids long. The germline V gene has CDR1 MNHNY and CDR2 SVGAGI (reference sequence). V gave up 5 bases and J gave up 3 bases; unmatched junction bases: 12.

This rearrangement joins TRBV7-9 to TRBJ2-5, with a tentative D call TRBD1 (5 bases). The CDR3 runs 14 residues. V lost 1 base to trimming and J lost 2 bases, with 8 bases between them. CDR1 and CDR2 (germline): SEHNR, FQNEAQ (reference sequence). This CDR3 is CASSLVGRQETQYF. In nucleotides, the CDR3 is TGTGCCAGCAGCTTAGTGGGGCGACAAGAGACCCAGTACTTC.

This sequence joins TRBV7-2 and TRBJ2-7, with TRBD2 matching 7 bases. Per the germline V gene, CDR1 is SGHTA and CDR2 is FQGNSA. CDR3 length: 15 amino acids. The V gene end was trimmed by 2 bases and the J gene end by 4 bases; junction bases not matched to a gene: 8. This CDR3 is CASSLLAGEEYEQYF. The CDR3 DNA reads TGTGCCAGCAGCTTACTCGCGGGAGAGGAATACGAGCAGTACTTC.

The chain joins TRBV6-5 to TRBJ2-1; 8 bases are shared with TRBD1. Germline V lookup: CDR1 MNHEY, CDR2 SVGAGI. This CDR3 has 14 residues. V was clipped by 5 bases and J by 8 bases; unmatched bases: 8. Written as DNA, the CDR3 is TGTGCCAGCAGTAAGACAGGGGCGAGTGATGAGCAGTTCTTC. Encoded protein: CASSKTGASDEQFF.

The V and J genes are TRBV7-8 and TRBJ1-1; D remains ambiguous. Germline V lookup: CDR1 SGHVS, CDR2 FQNEAQ. Trimming removed 2 bases at V and 0 bases at J, with 10 bases between. This CDR3 has 15 residues. CDR3 protein: CASSLSTGMNTEAFF. The CDR3 region has the DNA TGTGCCAGCAGCTTATCGACCGGGATGAACACTGAAGCTTTCTTT.

This chain uses TRBV10-3 with TRBJ2-3, with TRBD1 matching 7 bases. The germline V gene has CDR1 ENHRY and CDR2 SYGVKD. J gave up 2 bases and V 4 bases, and 6 bases lay outside the gene matches. This CDR3 is built from 15 residues. The CDR3 DNA is TGTGCCATCAGTGGACAGGGCCTTAACACAGATACGCAGTATTTT. Protein: CAISGQGLNTDTQYF.